These T cell receptor beta chains were read from a single sample in a study of T-cell reconstitution after alpha-beta-depleted transplantation in children. TCRdb processed the PCR reads anew with MiXCR; each CDR3 protein has one entry. This sample has some 280,000 distinct CDR3 sequences, with over 8% found just once. The specimen comprised PBMCs from the stem cell graft donor, sampled from the stem cell graft. The receptors here all came from a human donor who donated a stem cell graft to a child with SCID. The CDR3 runs from the conserved cysteine through the conserved F or W. The order of the fields is V gene, clone size, D gene, J gene, CDR3 DNA, CDR3 protein. The D gene is left open where the match is weak. Size values are once, few and many counts, or a class for expanded clones, and some rows have none.

TRBV29-1	few	-	TRBJ2-1	TGCAGCGTCAACCGGGATCCCCCGGGGAATGAGCAGTTCTTC	CSVNRDPPGNEQFF
TRBV6-4	few	TRBD1	TRBJ2-2	TGTGCCAGCAGTGAGACAGGGGGTTCCACCGGGGAGCTGTTTTTT	CASSETGGSTGELFF
TRBV6-5	-	-	TRBJ1-2	TGTGCCAGTAACAGGGCTGGTGACTATGGCTACACCTTC	CASNRAGDYGYTF
TRBV9	-	TRBD1	TRBJ2-2	TGTGCCAGCAGCGTCCCACAGGGGGCCAACACCGGGGAGCTGTTTTTT	CASSVPQGANTGELFF
TRBV28	few	TRBD2	TRBJ2-2	TGTGCCGGGTCCGCGGGGGCGAACACCGGGGAGCTGTTTTTT	CAGSAGANTGELFF
TRBV20-1	many	TRBD1	TRBJ2-7	TGCAGTGCTAGCGACAGGGCCTACGAGCAGTACTTC	CSASDRAYEQYF
TRBV29-1	many	-	TRBJ2-5	TGCAGCGTTGGTATGCGGCCTTCCCAGTACTTC	CSVGMRPSQYF
TRBV6-1	-	-	TRBJ2-2	TGTGCCAGCAGTACCTACGACAGGATAGCCGTCGGGACCGGGGAGCTGTTTTTT	CASSTYDRIAVGTGELFF
TRBV18	-	-	TRBJ2-1	TGTGCCAGCTCAGGGTCGGATGAGCAGTTCTTC	CASSGSDEQFF
TRBV12-3/TRBV12-4	many	-	TRBJ1-1	TGTGCCAGCAGCCCACAGACAGTAACTGAAGCTTTCTTT	CASSPQTVTEAFF
TRBV20-1	-	TRBD1	TRBJ1-4	TGCAGTGCTGGCAATTCACAGGGGCCTAATGAAAAACTGTTTTTT	CSAGNSQGPNEKLFF
TRBV20-1	few	-	TRBJ2-2	TGCAGTGCTAGAGATCTGGAGGTCGGGGAGCTGTTTTTT	CSARDLEVGELFF
TRBV3-1	many	-	TRBJ1-3	TGTGCCAGCAGCCGGTCGACAGGTGGAAACACCATATATTTT	CASSRSTGGNTIYF
TRBV12-3/TRBV12-4	many	TRBD2	TRBJ2-2	TGTGCCAGCAGTCCCGGGACTAGCGGGGGGACGGTCACCGGGGAGCTGTTTTTT	CASSPGTSGGTVTGELFF
TRBV20-1	-	-	TRBJ2-7	TGCAGTGCAAGAGGGCCAGGAGTCTTGAGCTCCTACGAGCAGTACTTC	CSARGPGVLSSYEQYF
TRBV20-1	-	-	TRBJ1-1	TGCAGTGCTACGATCGGGACTGAAGCTTTCTTT	CSATIGTEAFF
TRBV18	-	-	TRBJ2-7	TGTGCCAGCTCACCTTCAGGGGTGGACGAGCAGTACTTC	CASSPSGVDEQYF
TRBV7-2	-	-	TRBJ2-4	TGTGCCAGCTGCCGAGGACAGATGAAAAACATTCAGTACTTC	CASCRGQMKNIQYF
TRBV24-1	few	-	TRBJ2-2	TGTGCCACCAGTGCCGGTTGGAACACCGGGGAGCTGTTTTTT	CATSAGWNTGELFF
TRBV7-6	-	-	TRBJ2-5	TGTGCCAGCAGCTTAGCACTTCTGGAGACCCAGTACTTC	CASSLALLETQYF
TRBV7-9	few	-	TRBJ1-1	TGTGCCAGCAGCTTAGCCCCAAACAGGAACACTGAAGCTTTCTTT	CASSLAPNRNTEAFF
TRBV12-3/TRBV12-4	-	-	TRBJ1-6	TGTGCCAGCAGTTTCCAGGGACATAATTCACCCCTCCACTTT	CASSFQGHNSPLHF
TRBV20-1	few	TRBD1	TRBJ1-5	TGCAGTGCTAGTAAGGGGGCTGGCAATCAGCCCCAGCATTTT	CSASKGAGNQPQHF
TRBV6-1	many	TRBD1	TRBJ1-5	TGTGCCAGCAGTGAAGTAGGGGGCTTCAATCAGCCCCAGCATTTT	CASSEVGGFNQPQHF
TRBV10-3	-	TRBD1	TRBJ1-2	TGTGCCATCGGGGCCGGGACAGGGGACCATGGCTACACCTTC	CAIGAGTGDHGYTF
TRBV20-1	-	TRBD1	TRBJ2-3	TGCAGTGCGTCCGGGACAGGGTCGTTTTCTAGCACAGATACGCAGTATTTT	CSASGTGSFSSTDTQYF
TRBV24-1	many	TRBD2	TRBJ2-5	TGTGCCACCAGTGAGTTAGCGGGGGGGCTAGAGACCCAGTACTTC	CATSELAGGLETQYF
TRBV7-9	many	-	TRBJ1-1	TGTGCCAGCAGACAACCAGGGTTCGCTGAAGCTTTCTTT	CASRQPGFAEAFF
TRBV5-1	many	TRBD1	TRBJ2-2	TGCGCCAGCAGTGTAGGGGGCGCTTCCGGGGAGCTGTTTTTT	CASSVGGASGELFF
TRBV20-1	many	-	TRBJ2-2	TGCAGTGCTAGAGACGGGGCCGGGGAGCTGTTTTTT	CSARDGAGELFF
TRBV24-1	many	TRBD1	TRBJ2-2	TGTGCCACCAGTGATGCCGGGACAGGGAAGCTGTTTTTT	CATSDAGTGKLFF
TRBV6-2/TRBV6-3	few	-	TRBJ2-1	TGTGCCAGCAGCCAGGGCAGGACCTATTGGCAGTTCTTC	CASSQGRTYWQFF
TRBV21-1	-	-	TRBJ2-7	TGTGCCAGCAGCAAACCCTACGAGCAGTACTTC	CASSKPYEQYF
TRBV21-1	few	-	TRBJ2-7	TGTGCCAGCAGCAAAGTAGGACCTGCGAAGTGGTACGAGCAGTACTTC	CASSKVGPAKWYEQYF
TRBV5-1	few	TRBD1	TRBJ2-5	TGCGCCAGCAGCACCGGGACAGTAGAGGGGGAGACCCAGTACTTC	CASSTGTVEGETQYF
TRBV4-1	-	-	TRBJ2-7	TGCGCCAACCAATCGACAGGCTCCTACGAGCAGTACTTC	CANQSTGSYEQYF
TRBV7-9	many	-	TRBJ1-4	TGTGCCAGCAGCAAGATAGAGGGGTCTAATGAAAAACTGTTTTTT	CASSKIEGSNEKLFF
TRBV20-1	few	TRBD1	TRBJ1-3	TGCAGTGCAACGGACAGGGGGCTTGGAAACACCATATATTTT	CSATDRGLGNTIYF
TRBV5-1	-	TRBD1	TRBJ1-6	TGCGCCAGCAGCTGGACAGGGGGCAATAATTCACCCCTCCACTTT	CASSWTGGNNSPLHF
TRBV20-1	few	TRBD1	TRBJ2-4	TGCAGTGCTAGAGATTTTCTGGGGCAGGGGGCTGCCAAAAACATTCAGTACTTC	CSARDFLGQGAAKNIQYF
TRBV18	few	-	TRBJ2-7	TGTGCCAGCTCAGGGACTGCCGAAGGCTACGAGCAGTACTTC	CASSGTAEGYEQYF
TRBV7-7	many	-	TRBJ2-1	TGTGCCAGCAGTCAAACCGGGAACTCCTACAATGAGCAGTTCTTC	CASSQTGNSYNEQFF
TRBV3-1	-	-	TRBJ2-7	TGTGCCAGCAGCCAAGAGGGCGGGCACACGACCGAGCAGTACTTC	CASSQEGGHTTEQYF
TRBV10-3	-	-	TRBJ2-1	TGTGCCATCTCGCCGCGCGCGAGGAATGAGCAGTTCTTC	CAISPRARNEQFF
TRBV9	many	-	TRBJ2-1	TGTGCCAGCAGCGTAGACAAGACTACCTACAATGAGCAGTTCTTC	CASSVDKTTYNEQFF
TRBV6-5	few	-	TRBJ2-7	TGTGCCAGCAGTTACCTGGACAGAAACGACTACGAGCAGTACTTC	CASSYLDRNDYEQYF
TRBV29-1	-	-	TRBJ1-2	TGCAGCGTTGAAGGGGATGGCTACACCTTC	CSVEGDGYTF
TRBV12-3/TRBV12-4	few	TRBD2	TRBJ2-2	TGTGCCAGCAGTTTATTGGGACTAGCGGGAACCACCGGGGAGCTGTTTTTT	CASSLLGLAGTTGELFF
TRBV29-1	few	-	TRBJ2-7	TGCAGCGTTGAAGTGGTACCCTACGAGCAGTACTTC	CSVEVVPYEQYF
TRBV3-1	many	-	TRBJ1-5	TGTGCCAGCAGCCAAGGGGGGAATCAGCCCCAGCATTTT	CASSQGGNQPQHF
TRBV29-1	-	-	TRBJ1-2	TGCAGCGTGATGGGAGGAGAAAACTATGGCTACACCTTC	CSVMGGENYGYTF
TRBV9	many	-	TRBJ1-1	TGTGCCAGCAGCGTATATAGTGGTGAAGCTTTCTTT	CASSVYSGEAFF
TRBV7-7	-	-	TRBJ2-1	TGTGCCAGCAGCTTAGCGGGCGGGCCCCAGGCCAATGAGCAGTTCTTC	CASSLAGGPQANEQFF
TRBV7-9	-	-	TRBJ2-1	TGTGCCAGCAGCCCCAATTCGGGGGGCGGTGGGAATGAGCAGTTCTTC	CASSPNSGGGGNEQFF
TRBV6-1	few	-	TRBJ2-2	TGTGCCAGCAGCCCTACAGACACCGGGGAGCTGTTTTTT	CASSPTDTGELFF
TRBV5-6	few	TRBD1	TRBJ1-1	TGTGCCAGCAGCTTGGGCGGGACAGGCATGAACACTGAAGCTTTCTTT	CASSLGGTGMNTEAFF